This T cell receptor beta chain appears in the sequencing data of a study of T cells after yellow fever vaccination. This clonotype was seen many times. Its matching antigen is unknown. Notes on the study in general: Reappearance after the booster was observed for most primary-vaccination clones (around 95% CD4, more than 70% CD8). Though it reached lower strength, the secondary response hit its peak faster, day 5 versus 15. Relatively few clonotypes were ones that appeared in both CD4 and CD8 compartments.

The TCR cDNA carried a universal primer site and UMIs from 5'RACE template switching. TCRdb passed the 5' RACE reads through MiXCR, listing each CDR3 protein once. The sample records some 400,000 distinct CDR3 sequences, 6.2% being singletons. The CDR3 has 13 residues. Trimming cost V 6 bases and J 4 bases; bases outside gene matches: 4. This sequence originates from a man aged 25 to 40 who received the YFV17D yellow fever vaccine. The source was PBMCs, collected 5 days after the yellow fever booster vaccination. This chain uses TRBV12-3 or TRBV12-4 with TRBJ1-2; TRBD1 agrees at 8 bases. The CDR3 here is CASSRTGSYGYTF. In nucleotides, the CDR3 is TGTGCCAGCAGCCGGACAGGGAGCTATGGCTACACCTTC.